This TCR beta chain was identified during a study of blood T cells in healthy people across ages. J gave up 5 bases and V 4 bases, and 9 bases lay outside the gene matches. Germline V lookup: CDR1 SGHRS, CDR2 YFSETQ. CDR3 length equals 16 residues. For the second PCR, which ran for about 7 to 11 cycles, a sample-barcoded 5' primer and a J-beta primer mix were used. TCRdb reprocessed the 5' RACE reads with MiXCR, giving one entry per CDR3 protein. There are hundreds of thousands of distinct CDR3 sequences in the sample; more than 20% occur only once, and approximately 10% lies in the top ten. The same specimen was also included in a second study, on T cells of mothers and their children.

This TCR derives from a boy aged 5-17 years in good health. The chain is built from TRBV5-1 and TRBJ2-1, with TRBD2 matching 10 bases. Sequenced material: blood. The CDR3 region has the DNA TGCGCCAGCAGCCCCCAACTAGCGGGGACAAACAATGAGCAGTTCTTC. Encoded protein: CASSPQLAGTNNEQFF.